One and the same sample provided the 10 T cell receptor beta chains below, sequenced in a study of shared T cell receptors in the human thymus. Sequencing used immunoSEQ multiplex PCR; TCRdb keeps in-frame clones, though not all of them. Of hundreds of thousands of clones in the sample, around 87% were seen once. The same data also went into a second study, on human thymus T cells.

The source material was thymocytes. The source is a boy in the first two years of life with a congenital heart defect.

Here the CDR3 reads CASSPQGANQPQHF. DNA for the CDR3: TGTGCCAGCAGCCCGCAGGGGGCCAATCAGCCCCAGCATTTT. V is TRBV5-6 and J is TRBJ1-5, with 8 bases fitting TRBD1. CDR3 size: 14 residues. The junction had 3 bases not matched to a gene; V was cut back by 4 bases and J by 3 bases. Germline V CDR1 and CDR2: SGHDT, YYEEEE.

This chain's CDR3 is CASSLMDRGQETQYF. The CDR3 nucleotides are TGTGCCAGCAGTTTAATGGACAGGGGACAAGAGACCCAGTACTTC. The chain couples TRBV28 to TRBJ2-5, with TRBD1 matching 9 bases. The CDR3 is 15 residues long. The V gene's germline CDR1 is MDHEN and CDR2 SYDVKM. The V segment lost 2 bases and the J segment 2 bases; nucleotides outside the gene matches: 3.

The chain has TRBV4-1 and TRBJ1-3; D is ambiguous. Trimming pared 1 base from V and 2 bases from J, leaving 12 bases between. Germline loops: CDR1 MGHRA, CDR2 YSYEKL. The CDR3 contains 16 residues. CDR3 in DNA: TGCGCCAGCAGCCAAGCAGAGGGAGGCCCTGGAAACACCATATATTTT. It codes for CASSQAEGGPGNTIYF.

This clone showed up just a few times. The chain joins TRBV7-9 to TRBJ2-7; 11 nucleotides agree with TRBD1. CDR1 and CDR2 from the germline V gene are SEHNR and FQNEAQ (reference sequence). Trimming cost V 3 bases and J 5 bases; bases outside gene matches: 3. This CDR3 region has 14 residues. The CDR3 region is CASSFGDRGDEQYF. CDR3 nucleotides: TGTGCCAGCAGCTTTGGGGACAGGGGGGACGAGCAGTACTTC. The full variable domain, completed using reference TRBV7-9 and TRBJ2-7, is DTGVSQNPRHKITKRGQNVTFRCDPISEHNRLYWYRQTLGQGPEFLTYFQNEAQLEKSRLLSDRFSAERPKGSFSTLEIQRTEQGDSAMYLCASSFGDRGDEQYFGPGTRLTVT.

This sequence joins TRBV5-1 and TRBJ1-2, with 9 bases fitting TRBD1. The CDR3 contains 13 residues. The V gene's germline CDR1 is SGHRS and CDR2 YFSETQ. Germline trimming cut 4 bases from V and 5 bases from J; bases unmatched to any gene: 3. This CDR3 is CASSPGTGYGYTF. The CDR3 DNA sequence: TGCGCCAGCAGCCCCGGGACAGGGTATGGCTACACCTTC. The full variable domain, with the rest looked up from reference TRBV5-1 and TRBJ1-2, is KAGVTQTPRYLIKTRGQQVTLSCSPISGHRSVSWYQQTPGQGLQFLFEYFSETQRNKGNFPGRFSGRQFSNSRSEMNVSTLELGDSALYLCASSPGTGYGYTFGSGTRLTVV.

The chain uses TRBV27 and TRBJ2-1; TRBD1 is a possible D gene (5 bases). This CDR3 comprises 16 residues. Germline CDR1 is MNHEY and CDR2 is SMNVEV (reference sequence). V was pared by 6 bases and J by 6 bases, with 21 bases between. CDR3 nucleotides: TGTGCCAGCAGCCATAGTCCCCGTCGCCAGGGCAATGAGCAGTTCTTC. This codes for CASSHSPRRQGNEQFF.

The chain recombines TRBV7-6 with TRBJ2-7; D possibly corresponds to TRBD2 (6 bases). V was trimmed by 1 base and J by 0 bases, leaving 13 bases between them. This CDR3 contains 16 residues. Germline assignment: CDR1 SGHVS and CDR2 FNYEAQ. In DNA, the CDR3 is TGTGCCAGCAGCTTAGGGCCTCGGCGGGGCTCCTACGAGCAGTACTTC. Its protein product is CASSLGPRRGSYEQYF.

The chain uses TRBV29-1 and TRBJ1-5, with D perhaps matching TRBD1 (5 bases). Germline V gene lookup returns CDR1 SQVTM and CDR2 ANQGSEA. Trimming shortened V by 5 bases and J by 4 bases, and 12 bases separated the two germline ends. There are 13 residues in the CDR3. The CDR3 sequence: CSVSTGGNQPQHF. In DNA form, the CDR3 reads TGCAGCGTTTCGACTGGGGGGAATCAGCCCCAGCATTTT.

CDR3 DNA sequence: TGTGCCTGGCCCATGTACAGGAACACTGAAGCTTTCTTT. Its translation: CAWPMYRNTEAFF. V and J are TRBV30 and TRBJ1-1, with unresolved D. CDR1 GTSNPN and CDR2 SVGIG come from the germline V gene (reference sequence). V gave up 5 bases and J gave up 1 base, with 11 bases separating them. The CDR3 sequence is 13 residues long.

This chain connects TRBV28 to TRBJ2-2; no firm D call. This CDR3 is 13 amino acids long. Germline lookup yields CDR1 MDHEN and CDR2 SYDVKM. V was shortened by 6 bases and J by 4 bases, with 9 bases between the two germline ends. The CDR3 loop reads CASRHRGTGELFF. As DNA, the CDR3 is TGTGCCAGCAGGCATAGAGGCACCGGGGAGCTGTTTTTT.